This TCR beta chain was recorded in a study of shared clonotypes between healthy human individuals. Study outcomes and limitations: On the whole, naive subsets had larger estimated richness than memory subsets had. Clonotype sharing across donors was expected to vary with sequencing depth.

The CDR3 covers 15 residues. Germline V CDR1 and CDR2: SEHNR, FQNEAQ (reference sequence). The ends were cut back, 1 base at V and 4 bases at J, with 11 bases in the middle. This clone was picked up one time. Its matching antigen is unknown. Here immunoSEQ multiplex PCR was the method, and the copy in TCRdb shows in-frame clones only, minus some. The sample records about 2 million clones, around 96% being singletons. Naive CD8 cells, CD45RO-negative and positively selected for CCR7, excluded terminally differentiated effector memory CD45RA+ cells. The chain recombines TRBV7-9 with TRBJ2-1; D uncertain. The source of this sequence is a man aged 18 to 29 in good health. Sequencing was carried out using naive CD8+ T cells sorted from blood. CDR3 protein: CASSLVDPLYNEQFF. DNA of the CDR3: TGTGCCAGCAGCTTAGTTGACCCCCTTTACAATGAGCAGTTCTTC.